The 10 T cell receptor beta chains below were found in one sample sequenced in a study of blood T cell repertoires in COVID-19. Generated by immunoSEQ multiplex PCR, the TCRdb table keeps only in-frame clones and is missing some. The sample holds tens of thousands of clones; 84% are singletons and the top ten take 1.6%. Sequencing was carried out using peripheral blood. The receptors were gathered from a man aged 50 to 60 with acute or convalescent COVID-19.

The CDR3 is CSASAAREQFF. Written as DNA, the CDR3 is TGCAGTGCTAGCGCGGCGCGTGAGCAGTTCTTC. This chain links TRBV20-1 with TRBJ2-1; D is undetermined. CDR1 and CDR2 (germline): DFQATT, SNEGSKA (reference sequence). This CDR3 contains 11 residues. Trimming pared 3 bases from V and 9 bases from J, leaving 9 bases between.

V usage is TRBV4-3 and J usage is TRBJ2-1, with TRBD2 matching 11 bases. CDR3 length: 16 amino acids. Per germline, CDR1 LGHNA and CDR2 YSLEER. V shed 4 bases, J shed 5 bases, and the junction held 7 bases outside the gene matches. The CDR3 DNA reads as TGCGCCAGCAGCCCCTTAGCGGGAGGGCCCGACAATGAGCAGTTCTTC. Protein product: CASSPLAGGPDNEQFF.

This chain uses TRBV6-5 with TRBJ2-3, with D unresolved. CDR3 length: 13 amino acids. V was pared by 6 bases and J by 5 bases, with 12 bases between. Germline CDR1 is MNHEY and CDR2 is SVGAGI. CDR3 in amino acids: CASSPAGIDTQYF. DNA for the CDR3: TGTGCCAGCAGCCCAGCAGGTATAGATACGCAGTATTTT.

V usage is TRBV4-1 and J usage is TRBJ2-1; the D gene is possibly TRBD1 (6 bases). The germline V gene encodes CDR1 MGHRA and CDR2 YSYEKL. The CDR3 is 14 amino acids. The germline V and J ends were trimmed by 2 bases and 10 bases, with 15 bases remaining between them. CDR3 amino acids: CASSQITGLREQFF. CDR3 in DNA: TGCGCCAGCAGCCAAATTACAGGGTTACGGGAGCAGTTCTTC.

This clone was seen a handful of times. This chain connects TRBV10-3 to TRBJ1-6, with D tentatively TRBD1 (6 bases). CDR1 is ENHRY and CDR2 is SYGVKD in the germline V gene. CDR3 length: 16 residues. V was pared by 4 bases and J by 2 bases, with 12 bases between. The chain's CDR3 is CAISGNNRAYNSPLHF. DNA for the CDR3: TGTGCCATCAGTGGCAACAACAGGGCCTATAATTCACCCCTCCACTTT.

The V and J genes are TRBV5-6 and TRBJ2-3, with 8 bases fitting TRBD2. The CDR3 is 17 amino acids. Trimming took 3 bases from V and 2 from J; bases not matched to a gene: 11. CDR1 and CDR2 (germline): SGHDT, YYEEEE. The CDR3 region is CASSSDITGGVTDTQYF. In DNA, the CDR3 is TGTGCCAGCAGCTCGGACATAACGGGAGGGGTCACAGATACGCAGTATTTT.

The chain joins TRBV19 to TRBJ2-2; tentative D call: TRBD2 (6 bases). The V gene's germline CDR1 is LNHDA and CDR2 SQIVND (reference sequence). This CDR3 spans 12 amino acids. Trimming took off 11 bases at V and 6 bases at J, with 13 bases between the two ends. The CDR3 spells CAGAGFSGELFF. CDR3 nucleotide sequence: TGTGCCGGGGCGGGGTTCTCCGGGGAGCTGTTTTTT. The full variable domain, its missing parts supplied by reference TRBV19 and TRBJ2-2, is DGGITQSPKYLFRKEGQNVTLSCEQNLNHDAMYWYRQDPGQGLRLIYYSQIVNDFQKGDIAEGYSVSREKKESFPLTVTSAQKNPTAFYLCAGAGFSGELFFGEGSRLTVL.

The chain joins TRBV6-5 to TRBJ2-7; D is unresolved. The CDR3 loop spans 14 amino acids. Germline lookup yields CDR1 MNHEY and CDR2 SVGAGI. V dropped 6 bases and J dropped 0 bases, with 12 bases sitting between them. CDR3 nucleotide sequence: TGTGCCAGCAGCTCTCCAGGCAACTCCTACGAGCAGTACTTC. Translating gives CASSSPGNSYEQYF.

This chain connects TRBV5-1 to TRBJ2-5, with 9 nucleotides matching TRBD2. Germline V gene data show CDR1 as SGHRS and CDR2 as YFSETQ. CDR3 size: 15 residues. V lost 3 bases to trimming and J lost 5 bases; unmatched junction nucleotides: 8. CDR3 sequence reads: CASSSTGGGAETQYF. The CDR3, as DNA: TGCGCCAGCAGCTCAACAGGCGGGGGGGCCGAGACCCAGTACTTC. The complete variable domain, with remaining parts taken from reference TRBV5-1 and TRBJ2-5, reads KAGVTQTPRYLIKTRGQQVTLSCSPISGHRSVSWYQQTPGQGLQFLFEYFSETQRNKGNFPGRFSGRQFSNSRSEMNVSTLELGDSALYLCASSSTGGGAETQYFGPGTRLLVL.

In its sample, this clone was seen a few times. The J gene is TRBJ2-7, the V gene TRBV3-1 (or the pseudogene TRBV3-2); 8 bases align to TRBD2. The germline gives CDR1 LGHDT, CDR2 YNNKEL (reference sequence). V was clipped by 0 bases and J by 4 bases; unmatched bases: 8. CDR3 size: 16 residues. This CDR3 is CASSQDRWAGGYEQYF. The CDR3, as DNA: TGTGCCAGCAGCCAAGATAGGTGGGCGGGAGGTTACGAGCAGTACTTC.